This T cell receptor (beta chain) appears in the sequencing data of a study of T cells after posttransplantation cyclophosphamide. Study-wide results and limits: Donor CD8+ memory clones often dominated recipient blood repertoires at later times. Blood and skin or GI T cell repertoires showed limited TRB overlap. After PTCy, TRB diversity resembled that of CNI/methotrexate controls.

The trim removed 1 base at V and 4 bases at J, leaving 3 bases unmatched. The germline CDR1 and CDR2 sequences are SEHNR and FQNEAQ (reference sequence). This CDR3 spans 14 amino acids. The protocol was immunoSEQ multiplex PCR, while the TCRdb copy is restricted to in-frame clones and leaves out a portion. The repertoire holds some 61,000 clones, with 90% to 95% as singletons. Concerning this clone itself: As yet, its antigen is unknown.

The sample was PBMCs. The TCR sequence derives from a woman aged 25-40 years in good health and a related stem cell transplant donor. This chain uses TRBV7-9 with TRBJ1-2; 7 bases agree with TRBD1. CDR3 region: CASSLVDRTYGYTF. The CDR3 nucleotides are TGTGCCAGCAGCTTAGTGGACAGGACCTATGGCTACACCTTC. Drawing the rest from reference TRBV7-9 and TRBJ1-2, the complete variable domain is DTGVSQNPRHKITKRGQNVTFRCDPISEHNRLYWYRQTLGQGPEFLTYFQNEAQLEKSRLLSDRFSAERPKGSFSTLEIQRTEQGDSAMYLCASSLVDRTYGYTFGSGTRLTVV.